Below are 30 T cell receptor beta chains sequenced from a single sample in a study of vaccination effects on CD4 cells after COVID-19. With the ViraFEST assay, the study expanded antigen-specific CD4+ T cells using viral peptide pools, then sequenced them. CD4+ T cells were isolated after roughly nine days of culture. Recipients of the vaccine had no prior SARS-CoV-2 infection and negative nucleocapsid antibodies. Their antigens are not known. Sequencing used immunoSEQ multiplex PCR; TCRdb keeps in-frame clones, though not all of them. This table holds some 65,000 clones, around 76% found once. The sample consisted of CD4+ T cells from PBMCs cultured with HCoV-NL63 spike peptides, taken before COVID-19 vaccination. The receptors derive from a human donor who received a COVID-19 vaccine.

This chain joins TRBV5-5 and TRBJ2-7; 8 bases match TRBD2. Looked up from germline, CDR1 is SGHKS and CDR2 is YYEKEE (reference sequence). Trimming cost V 4 bases and J 11 bases; bases outside gene matches: 11. This CDR3 has 13 amino acids. This CDR3 reads CASSQAGDGLKYV. The CDR3 coding sequence is TGTGCCAGCAGCCAAGCGGGGGACGGGTTAAAGTACGTC.

The chain couples TRBV18 to TRBJ2-5; D gene uncertain. From germline, CDR1 is KGHSH and CDR2 LQKENI. V lost 4 bases and J lost 4, with 10 bases in between. This CDR3 is 13 amino acids long. The DNA of the CDR3 is TGTGCCAGCTCACTATATCCTAGAGAGACCCAGTACTTC. Translating it yields CASSLYPRETQYF.

The J gene is TRBJ1-2, the V gene TRBV5-1; 9 nucleotides align to TRBD1. The junction had 5 bases not matched to a gene; V was cut back by 4 bases and J by 4 bases. The CDR3 contains 14 residues. Germline V gives CDR1 SGHRS, CDR2 YFSETQ. The CDR3 coding sequence is TGCGCCAGCAGCACGACAGGGGGAGTCTATGGCTACACCTTC. It translates to CASSTTGGVYGYTF.

The J gene is TRBJ1-4, the V gene TRBV7-8; D may be TRBD1 (6 bases). The germline V gene has CDR1 SGHVS and CDR2 FQNEAQ. This CDR3 is 15 amino acids long. Trimming took 4 bases from V and 2 from J, leaving 11 bases between them. The CDR3 nucleotides are TGTGCCAGCAGCTCATGGGGGCTTACTAATGAAAAACTGTTTTTT. Translating it yields CASSSWGLTNEKLFF.

Only a few counts were recorded for this clone. This chain uses TRBV5-1 with TRBJ2-2, with 9 bases fitting TRBD1. CDR3 length: 15 amino acids. After removal of 2 bases from V and 4 bases from J, the junction contained 3 bases not matched to a gene. The germline gives CDR1 SGHRS, CDR2 YFSETQ. The CDR3 protein is CASSLQGAGTGELFF. CDR3 sequence (DNA): TGCGCCAGCAGCTTACAGGGGGCGGGCACCGGGGAGCTGTTTTTT. Complete variable domain (other parts from reference TRBV5-1 and TRBJ2-2): KAGVTQTPRYLIKTRGQQVTLSCSPISGHRSVSWYQQTPGQGLQFLFEYFSETQRNKGNFPGRFSGRQFSNSRSEMNVSTLELGDSALYLCASSLQGAGTGELFFGEGSRLTVL.

Here the CDR3 reads CAVDRGDQETQYF. DNA for the CDR3: TGTGCCGTCGACAGGGGTGACCAAGAGACCCAGTACTTC. This chain links TRBV6-5 with TRBJ2-5, with 8 positions matching TRBD1. The V segment lost 11 bases and the J segment 0 bases; nucleotides outside the gene matches: 5. The CDR3 is made up of 13 amino acids. Germline lookup yields CDR1 MNHEY and CDR2 SVGAGI.

V gene TRBV9 combines with J gene TRBJ2-7; a weak D match, TRBD1 (5 bases). Looked up from germline, CDR1 is SGDLS and CDR2 is YYNGEE. This CDR3 comprises 15 residues. With 0 bases removed from V and 5 bases from J, the gap between germline ends came to 15 bases. The CDR3 loop is CASSVGVKGRHEQYV. CDR3 bases: TGTGCCAGCAGCGTAGGCGTCAAGGGGCGCCACGAGCAGTACGTC.

This clone was detected only once. This chain uses TRBV19 with TRBJ2-3; 8 bases are a match to TRBD2. Looked up from germline, CDR1 is LNHDA and CDR2 is SQIVND (reference sequence). V shed 5 bases and J 4 bases; nucleotides not matched to a gene: 11. The length of the CDR3 is 16 residues. CDR3 region: CASSLTRLANADTQYF. The CDR3, as DNA: TGTGCCAGTAGTTTAACCAGACTAGCGAACGCAGATACGCAGTATTTT.

The V and J genes are TRBV24-1 and TRBJ2-3, with no clear D. Trimming shortened V by 2 bases and J by 1 base, and 3 bases separated the two germline ends. This CDR3 is 13 amino acids long. CDR1 is KGHDR, CDR2 SFDVKD, per germline. The CDR3 bases are TGTGCCACCAGTGATTCTGGCACAGATACGCAGTATTTT. This encodes CATSDSGTDTQYF.

V is TRBV28 and J is TRBJ1-3, with D possibly being TRBD1 (6 bases). The CDR3 totals 15 residues. With 4 bases removed from V and 2 bases from J, the gap between germline ends came to 12 bases. Germline V gene sequence: CDR1 MDHEN, CDR2 SYDVKM. The CDR3 DNA follows: TGTGCCAGCAGTTCTCAAAGGGGGGCTGGAAACACCATATATTTT. It encodes CASSSQRGAGNTIYF.

This chain connects TRBV5-8 to TRBJ1-1; D remains unclear. V lost 7 bases and J 0 bases, leaving 16 bases between the germline ends. Germline CDR1 SGHTS, CDR2 YDEGEE. This CDR3 comprises 15 residues. The DNA of the CDR3 is TGTGCCAGCCCCCAGATACCGGTTGTGAACACTGAAGCTTTCTTT. Encoded protein: CASPQIPVVNTEAFF. Filled out from reference TRBV5-8 and TRBJ1-1, the complete variable domain reads EAGVTQSPTHLIKTRGQQATLRCSPISGHTSVYWYQQALGLGLQFLLWYDEGEERNRGNFPPRFSGRQFPNYSSELNVNALELEDSALYLCASPQIPVVNTEAFFGQGTRLTVV.

The J gene is TRBJ2-5, the V gene TRBV7-8; D is possibly TRBD2 (6 bases). Trimming cost V 5 bases and J 6 bases, with 22 bases left between them. The CDR3 spans 16 residues. CDR1 and CDR2 from the germline V gene are SGHVS and FQNEAQ. The CDR3: CASSPLGLQGFQTQYF. CDR3 bases: TGTGCCAGCAGCCCATTGGGACTCCAAGGCTTCCAGACCCAGTACTTC.

The V and J genes are TRBV5-1 and TRBJ2-4; D perhaps matches TRBD2 (5 bases). The CDR3 contains 13 residues. Trimming stripped 0 bases from V and 7 bases from J, with 8 bases between. CDR1 is SGHRS and CDR2 is YFSETQ in the germline V gene. This CDR3 reads CASSLGGPNIQYF. CDR3 DNA: TGCGCCAGCAGCTTGGGAGGGCCGAACATTCAGTACTTC.

This clone appeared a few times. The V and J genes are TRBV7-2 and TRBJ1-2; D ambiguous. This CDR3 contains 14 residues. The germline CDR1 and CDR2 sequences are SGHTA and FQGNSA. V lost 1 base and J lost 6, with 12 bases in between. DNA for the CDR3: TGTGCCAGCAGCTTAGTACGGGGTGCGCATGGCTACACCTTC. This codes for CASSLVRGAHGYTF.

The chain carries TRBV15 and TRBJ2-1, with D uncertain. In germline, CDR1 is LNHNV, CDR2 YYDKDF (reference sequence). This CDR3 contains 15 residues. The V end lost 6 bases, the J end lost 4 bases, and 16 bases lay between the germline ends. CDR3: CATSTDPNIYNEQFF. The CDR3, as DNA: TGTGCCACCAGTACAGACCCTAACATTTACAATGAGCAGTTCTTC. Full variable domain (missing parts from reference TRBV15 and TRBJ2-1): DAMVIQNPRYQVTQFGKPVTLSCSQTLNHNVMYWYQQKSSQAPKLLFHYYDKDFNNEADTPDNFQSRRPNTSFCFLDIRSPGLGDTAMYLCATSTDPNIYNEQFFGPGTRLTVL.

The chain joins TRBV5-6 to TRBJ1-5; 7 bases match TRBD1. V lost 0 bases, J lost 3 bases, and 9 bases stayed unmatched. The CDR3 runs to 17 residues. From germline, CDR1 is SGHDT and CDR2 YYEEEE. CDR3 DNA sequence: TGTGCCAGCAGCTTGGCACCCTTACAGGGGATCAATCAGCCCCAGCATTTT. This encodes CASSLAPLQGINQPQHF.

The V gene is TRBV7-9, the J gene TRBJ2-3, with D unclear. The CDR3 contains 12 residues. Trimming took off 3 bases at V and 2 bases at J, with 3 bases between the two ends. CDR1 is SEHNR, CDR2 FQNEAQ, per germline (reference sequence). In DNA form, the CDR3 reads TGTGCCAGCAGCTTGTCCACAGATACGCAGTATTTT. It encodes CASSLSTDTQYF. Based on the CDR3 plus reference TRBV7-9 and TRBJ2-3, the full variable domain is DTGVSQNPRHKITKRGQNVTFRCDPISEHNRLYWYRQTLGQGPEFLTYFQNEAQLEKSRLLSDRFSAERPKGSFSTLEIQRTEQGDSAMYLCASSLSTDTQYFGPGTRLTVL.

This clone was found once. V is TRBV10-3 and J is TRBJ2-3; a weak D match, TRBD2 (5 bases). The CDR3 totals 12 residues. Trimming shortened V by 10 bases and J by 6 bases, and 14 bases separated the two germline ends. Germline assignment: CDR1 ENHRY and CDR2 SYGVKD. CDR3 in amino acids: CATGLKEDTQYF. In DNA, the CDR3 is TGTGCCACCGGACTTAAGGAGGATACGCAGTATTTT.

This clone was counted between two and nine times. The chain joins TRBV19 to TRBJ1-3; 9 bases are shared with TRBD1. Germline lookup yields CDR1 LNHDA and CDR2 SQIVND (reference sequence). This CDR3 spans 16 amino acids. The junction had 9 bases not matched to a gene; V was cut back by 7 bases and J by 2 bases. CDR3 coding DNA: TGTGCCAGTAAACAGGGGGCCACCTCTCCTGGAAACACCATATATTTT. Residues: CASKQGATSPGNTIYF.

The sample holds one count of this clone. The gene calls are TRBV29-1 and TRBJ2-3; 7 positions match TRBD1. V shed 6 bases and J 0 bases; nucleotides not matched to a gene: 9. CDR1 SQVTM and CDR2 ANQGSEA come from the germline V gene. The CDR3 is 15 amino acids. DNA for the CDR3: TGCAGCGTCCATAGAAACAGGGGAAGCACAGATACGCAGTATTTT. Residues: CSVHRNRGSTDTQYF.

The chain uses TRBV6-5 and TRBJ1-1; possibly TRBD1 for D (5 bases). CDR1 and CDR2 (germline): MNHEY, SVGAGI. This CDR3 spans 14 amino acids. V gave up 8 bases and J gave up 1 base, with 14 bases separating them. The CDR3 region is CASSRAASNTEAFF. The CDR3 DNA is TGTGCCAGCTCCAGGGCGGCATCGAACACTGAAGCTTTCTTT.

Remarks on this clone: Germline is not matched at one junction end, which may reflect a read error. The CDR3 nucleotides read TGTGCCAGCAGTTTCACTAGCGGGGGGGCACTCTTC. Protein product: CASSFTSGGALF. This sequence joins TRBV6-2 or TRBV6-3 and TRBJ2-1; 13 nucleotides match TRBD2. CDR3 length: 12 residues. Germline V gene data show CDR1 as MNHEY and CDR2 as SVGEGT.

The genes are TRBV14 and TRBJ2-2, with 12 bases lining up with TRBD2. J gave up 5 bases and V 4 bases, and 11 bases lay outside the gene matches. The CDR3 is 18 residues long. Looked up from germline, CDR1 is SGHDN and CDR2 is FVKESK. The CDR3 DNA reads as TGTGCCAGCAGCCCCACTGGACTAGCGGGGTTGGGGACCGGGGAGCTGTTTTTT. Protein product: CASSPTGLAGLGTGELFF.

This chain connects TRBV5-1 to TRBJ2-5; no clear D gene. Trimming took 0 bases from V and 2 from J, leaving 11 bases between them. CDR1 is SGHRS, CDR2 YFSETQ, per germline. The CDR3 is 15 residues long. This chain's CDR3 is CASSLGPSTQETQYF. The CDR3 DNA reads TGCGCCAGCAGCTTGGGACCGAGTACTCAAGAGACCCAGTACTTC.

The chain is built from TRBV4-1 and TRBJ2-5; the D is unclear. V lost 1 base, J lost 5 bases, and 8 bases lay in between. CDR3 length: 13 amino acids. Germline CDR1 MGHRA, CDR2 YSYEKL. The CDR3 nucleotides are TGCGCCAGCAGCCAAGTCATAGGGGAGACCCAGTACTTC. It codes for CASSQVIGETQYF.

The CDR3 region is CASSLGSYEQYV. Here the CDR3 DNA reads TGTGCCAGCAGTTTGGGGAGCTACGAGCAGTACGTC. J is TRBJ2-7 and V is TRBV12-3 or TRBV12-4, with D maybe TRBD2 (5 bases). The CDR3 loop spans 12 amino acids. The V end lost 3 bases, the J end lost 3 bases, and 6 bases lay between the germline ends.

This clone occurred a few times. The genes are TRBV19 and TRBJ1-1; 9 bases agree with TRBD1. Germline assignment: CDR1 LNHDA and CDR2 SQIVND (reference sequence). The CDR3 loop spans 16 amino acids. Unmatched junction bases numbered 12, after V lost 6 bases and J lost 4 bases. CDR3 in amino acids: CASSRQGDQASTEAFF. CDR3 nucleotides: TGTGCCAGTAGCAGACAGGGGGATCAGGCGAGCACTGAAGCTTTCTTT. Filled out from reference TRBV19 and TRBJ1-1, the complete variable domain reads DGGITQSPKYLFRKEGQNVTLSCEQNLNHDAMYWYRQDPGQGLRLIYYSQIVNDFQKGDIAEGYSVSREKKESFPLTVTSAQKNPTAFYLCASSRQGDQASTEAFFGQGTRLTVV.

This rearrangement joins TRBV7-8 to TRBJ2-7; 7 positions agree with TRBD1. The ends lost 1 base at V and 9 bases at J; junction bases unmatched: 6. This CDR3 comprises 13 residues. Germline CDR1 and CDR2: SGHVS and FQNEAQ. In DNA, the CDR3 is TGTGCCAGCAGCTTAGGTAGGGACAGTCGGCAGTACGTC. Translating it yields CASSLGRDSRQYV.

V and J are TRBV10-3 and TRBJ1-2; 10 nucleotides agree with TRBD1. This CDR3 is 14 amino acids long. V was clipped by 6 bases and J by 8 bases; unmatched bases: 9. Germline CDR1 is ENHRY and CDR2 is SYGVKD. The DNA of the CDR3 is TGTGCCATCAGGGCCGACAGGGGGCACGAAGGCTACACCTTC. Its translation: CAIRADRGHEGYTF.

The chain links TRBV5-1 to TRBJ2-4, with TRBD1 matching over 9 bases. The length of the CDR3 is 15 residues. Trimming cost V 0 bases and J 8 bases; bases outside gene matches: 6. Germline-derived CDR1 and CDR2 are SGHRS and YFSETQ. CDR3 protein: CASSLDGTGIYIQYF. CDR3 sequence (DNA): TGCGCCAGCAGCTTGGACGGGACAGGGATATACATTCAGTACTTC.